One sample yielded the 29 T cell receptor beta chains listed below, sequenced in a study of blood T cell repertoires in COVID-19. Clones were read by immunoSEQ multiplex PCR, and TCRdb kept only the in-frame ones, dropping some. There are just over 35,000 clones in the sample; over 75% occur only once, and about 44% lies in the top ten. The sample was peripheral blood. These receptors all stem from a human donor in a cohort sampled during active or convalescent COVID-19. The donor label of this sample is uncertain.

This chain's CDR3 is CASSSRLAGGPDTQYF. The CDR3, as DNA: TGTGCCAGCAGTTCTCGACTAGCGGGAGGGCCAGATACGCAGTATTTT. The chain recombines TRBV6-2 or TRBV6-3 with TRBJ2-3; the match to TRBD2 covers 14 bases. The CDR3 covers 16 residues. The V gene's germline CDR1 is MNHEY and CDR2 SVGEGT. V trimming: 4 bases; J trimming: 4 bases; junction bases outside the gene matches: 4.

In DNA, the CDR3 is TGTGCCAGCAGTCCAGGGGGCGCGTTTGAAAAACTGTTTTTT. Its translation is CASSPGGAFEKLFF. The chain has TRBV6-5 and TRBJ1-4, with 8 bases fitting TRBD1. J gave up 7 bases and V 5 bases, and 6 bases lay outside the gene matches. CDR3 size: 14 residues. CDR1 and CDR2 from the germline V gene are MNHEY and SVGAGI.

In this sample, this clone turned up once. The CDR3 spells CASSYYPGLAGSSQYF. The CDR3 DNA reads as TGTGCCAGCAGTTACTACCCGGGACTAGCGGGGTCGTCCCAGTACTTC. The rearrangement joins TRBV6-5 to TRBJ2-5; 13 bases fit TRBD2. V gave up 1 base and J gave up 9 bases; unmatched junction bases: 8. Germline V gives CDR1 MNHEY, CDR2 SVGAGI. This CDR3 has 16 residues.

This clone was seen a few times. V and J are TRBV4-1 and TRBJ1-1; the D gene is possibly TRBD1 (5 bases). This CDR3 contains 14 residues. The ends were cut back, 4 bases at V and 1 base at J, with 10 bases in the middle. Germline V gene sequence: CDR1 MGHRA, CDR2 YSYEKL. The CDR3 reads CASSRDLGNTEAFF. In DNA form, the CDR3 reads TGCGCCAGCAGCCGGGACTTGGGGAACACTGAAGCTTTCTTT.

This rearrangement joins TRBV7-9 to TRBJ2-5, with TRBD2 matching 8 bases. Germline-derived CDR1 and CDR2 are SEHNR and FQNEAQ (reference sequence). This CDR3 spans 15 amino acids. Germline trimming cut 1 base from V and 5 bases from J; bases unmatched to any gene: 6. The CDR3 here is CASSLGSGSGETQYF. The CDR3, as DNA: TGTGCCAGCAGCTTAGGAAGCGGGAGCGGGGAGACCCAGTACTTC.

The rearrangement joins TRBV5-8 to TRBJ2-4; 7 positions agree with TRBD1. CDR3 length equals 15 residues. CDR1 and CDR2 (germline): SGHTS, YDEGEE. The trim removed 0 bases at V and 6 bases at J, leaving 6 bases unmatched. Here the CDR3 DNA reads TGTGCCAGCAGCTTGGAGGGTACAGGGGTAAACATTCAGTACTTC. This encodes CASSLEGTGVNIQYF.

The J gene is TRBJ2-5, the V gene TRBV3-1 (or the pseudogene TRBV3-2); 7 positions match TRBD1. The ends lost 5 bases at V and 1 base at J; junction bases unmatched: 7. Germline V gene data show CDR1 as LGHDT and CDR2 as YNNKEL (reference sequence). The CDR3 is 15 amino acids. As DNA, the CDR3 is TGTGCCAGCAGCACCCGGGACAGCATCCAAGAGACCCAGTACTTC. It translates to CASSTRDSIQETQYF.

The V call is TRBV7-2, the J call TRBJ2-3, with D perhaps matching TRBD2 (7 bases). Germline CDR1 and CDR2: SGHTA and FQGNSA. V lost 6 bases to trimming and J lost 2 bases, with 12 bases between them. This CDR3 has 14 residues. The CDR3 nucleotides are TGTGCCAGCAGAAAAGGGGGGGACACAGATACGCAGTATTTT. This translates into CASRKGGDTDTQYF.

The CDR3 protein is CASSLKDRNNSPLHF. The CDR3 DNA reads TGTGCCAGCAGCTTGAAGGACAGAAATAATTCACCCCTCCACTTT. The V call is TRBV5-6, the J call TRBJ1-6; TRBD1 is a possible D gene (6 bases). The V and J ends lost 1 base and 5 bases respectively, with 10 bases between them. This CDR3 region has 15 residues. CDR1 and CDR2 from the germline V gene are SGHDT and YYEEEE. The whole variable domain, remainder taken from reference TRBV5-6 and TRBJ1-6, is DAGVTQSPTHLIKTRGQQVTLRCSPKSGHDTVSWYQQALGQGPQFIFQYYEEEERQRGNFPDRFSGHQFPNYSSELNVNALLLGDSALYLCASSLKDRNNSPLHFGNGTRLTVT.

In this sample, this clone turned up a few times. This chain joins TRBV6-6 and TRBJ2-7; D gene uncertain. V gave up 6 bases and J gave up 5 bases, with 8 bases separating them. Germline loops: CDR1 MNHNY, CDR2 SVGAGI (reference sequence). The CDR3 covers 11 residues. The CDR3 nucleotides are TGTGCCAGCAGATCCAGGAACGAGCAGTACTTC. This encodes CASRSRNEQYF.

The chain recombines TRBV4-2 with TRBJ1-2; D possibly corresponds to TRBD1 (5 bases). Germline lookup yields CDR1 LGHNA and CDR2 YNFKEQ. The CDR3 is 14 amino acids. Trimming cost V 0 bases and J 6 bases, with 11 bases left between them. CDR3 protein: CASSQDKTENGYTF. The CDR3 nucleotides read TGTGCCAGCAGCCAAGATAAGACAGAAAATGGCTACACCTTC.

The V gene is TRBV4-3, the J gene TRBJ2-3; D is uncertain. Looked up from germline, CDR1 is LGHNA and CDR2 is YSLEER. Trimming removed 0 bases from V and 6 bases from J, with 10 bases in between. This CDR3 comprises 14 residues. CDR3 coding DNA: TGCGCCAGCAGCCAAGATTCGAGAACGGATACGCAGTATTTT. Protein: CASSQDSRTDTQYF.

This clone was seen only once. The rearrangement uses TRBV30 and TRBJ1-1, with D maybe TRBD1 (5 bases). The CDR3 consists of 12 residues. V was shortened by 5 bases and J by 4 bases, with 11 bases between the two germline ends. In germline, CDR1 is GTSNPN, CDR2 SVGIG (reference sequence). CDR3 nucleotides: TGTGCCTGGTGCAGGGTGAGCACTGAAGCTTTCTTT. It yields the protein CAWCRVSTEAFF.

The chain is built from TRBV19 and TRBJ2-2; possibly TRBD2 for D (6 bases). The CDR3 totals 12 residues. The V gene's germline CDR1 is LNHDA and CDR2 SQIVND (reference sequence). Trimming stripped 5 bases from V and 9 bases from J, with 10 bases between. The CDR3 DNA reads as TGTGCCAGTAGTGTGGAGGGCCGGGAGCTGTTTTTT. Encoded protein: CASSVEGRELFF.

The chain links TRBV6-1 to TRBJ1-1, with D hard to call. This CDR3 has 14 residues. The V and J ends lost 1 base and 1 base respectively, with 7 bases between them. Germline values: CDR1 MNHNS, CDR2 SASEGT. CDR3 sequence (DNA): TGTGCCAGCAGTGAAGGAGGCCGGAACACTGAAGCTTTCTTT. Encoded protein: CASSEGGRNTEAFF.

CDR3 nucleotide sequence: TGTGCCTGGAGTGTACCCCCCGCGGGAGAGTATTTT. This codes for CAWSVPPAGEYF. V is TRBV30 and J is TRBJ2-3; 7 bases align to TRBD2. The CDR3 contains 12 residues. The V and J ends lost 0 bases and 13 bases, in that order; junction bases with no gene match: 7. Germline lookup yields CDR1 GTSNPN and CDR2 SVGIG (reference sequence).

The rearrangement links TRBV5-1 to TRBJ2-1, with 12 nucleotides matching TRBD2. Germline V gene data show CDR1 as SGHRS and CDR2 as YFSETQ. The CDR3 is 19 residues long. V gave up 1 base and J gave up 0 bases; unmatched junction bases: 8. The CDR3 loop reads CASSLPRLAGEGSYNEQFF. The CDR3 region has the DNA TGCGCCAGCAGCTTGCCCAGACTAGCGGGAGAGGGCTCCTACAATGAGCAGTTCTTC.

The chain carries TRBV6-2 or TRBV6-3 and TRBJ2-1; 13 nucleotides line up with TRBD2. This CDR3 region has 18 residues. J lost 4 bases, V lost 2 bases, and 8 bases had no gene match. CDR1 MNHEY and CDR2 SVGEGT come from the germline V gene. CDR3 coding DNA: TGTGCCAGCAGTTACCCGACTAGCGGGAGGCGACGTTACAATGAGCAGTTCTTC. Protein product: CASSYPTSGRRRYNEQFF.

The J gene is TRBJ2-5, the V gene TRBV6-6; D is possibly TRBD2 (7 bases). V shed 6 bases and J shed 5 bases, with 19 bases lying between them. The CDR3 spans 15 residues. The germline CDR1 and CDR2 sequences are MNHNY and SVGAGI (reference sequence). The CDR3 region is CASSKGNREGETQYF. CDR3 DNA sequence: TGTGCCAGCAGCAAGGGCAACAGGGAGGGGGAGACCCAGTACTTC.

The genes are TRBV2 and TRBJ1-3; D perhaps matches TRBD1 (6 bases). With 5 bases removed from V and 7 bases from J, the gap between germline ends came to 9 bases. CDR3 length equals 12 residues. CDR1 and CDR2 (germline): SNHLY, FYNNEI. CDR3 in amino acids: CASSSQGNTIYF. Here the CDR3 DNA reads TGTGCCAGCAGTTCCCAGGGGAACACCATATATTTT. The full variable domain, in which reference TRBV2 and TRBJ1-3 provide the parts outside the CDR3, is EPEVTQTPSHQVTQMGQEVILRCVPISNHLYFYWYRQILGQKVEFLVSFYNNEISEKSEIFDDQFSVERPDGSNFTLKIRSTKLEDSAMYFCASSSQGNTIYFGEGSWLTVV.

DNA for the CDR3: TGTGCCAGCAGCCTTTCCCCCGGGACTAGCGGGAGGGTGAACACCGGGGAGCTGTTTTTT. This sequence encodes CASSLSPGTSGRVNTGELFF. This chain links TRBV3-1 (or the pseudogene TRBV3-2) with TRBJ2-2, with 16 bases identical to TRBD2. The CDR3 has 20 residues. Trimming cost V 4 bases and J 1 base; bases outside gene matches: 9. Germline V gene data show CDR1 as LGHDT and CDR2 as YNNKEL (reference sequence).

The rearrangement joins TRBV4-1 to TRBJ2-7; 8 bases agree with TRBD2. CDR1 and CDR2 (germline): MGHRA, YSYEKL. CDR3 length: 15 amino acids. The trim removed 1 base at V and 0 bases at J, leaving 2 bases unmatched. In nucleotides, the CDR3 is TGCGCCAGCAGCCAAGCGGGGACTAGCTCCTACGAGCAGTACTTC. It is translated as CASSQAGTSSYEQYF.

This clone was picked up a small number of times. This sequence joins TRBV7-8 and TRBJ1-1, with D possibly TRBD1 on 6 matching bases. With 1 base removed from V and 4 bases from J, the gap between germline ends came to 10 bases. The CDR3 is 14 amino acids. The germline V gene encodes CDR1 SGHVS and CDR2 FQNEAQ. DNA for the CDR3: TGTGCCAGCAGCTTAGGGGGGGGCGGCACTGAAGCTTTCTTT. Protein sequence: CASSLGGGGTEAFF.

The rearrangement joins TRBV7-8 to TRBJ2-1; 8 bases are a match to TRBD2. The CDR3 covers 15 residues. J lost 3 bases, V lost 1 base, and 2 bases had no gene match. Germline CDR1 reads SGHVS; CDR2 reads FQNEAQ. CDR3 region: CASSLGSGNYNEQFF. The CDR3 DNA is TGTGCCAGCAGCTTAGGTAGCGGGAACTACAATGAGCAGTTCTTC.

The chain recombines TRBV5-1 with TRBJ1-2; tentatively, D is TRBD1 (5 bases). Germline V CDR1 and CDR2: SGHRS, YFSETQ. This CDR3 has 14 amino acids. V lost 4 bases and J 4 bases, leaving 14 bases between the germline ends. The CDR3 loop reads CASSPLGQVYGYTF. Here the CDR3 DNA reads TGCGCCAGCAGCCCCTTAGGACAAGTCTATGGCTACACCTTC.

The CDR3 nucleotides are TGTGCCACCAGTGATTTAAATGCGGATTCGGGGGAGCAGTTCTTC. Protein: CATSDLNADSGEQFF. This chain joins TRBV24-1 and TRBJ2-1; D is perhaps TRBD2 (5 bases). Germline assignment: CDR1 KGHDR and CDR2 SFDVKD. Trimming took 1 base from V and 10 from J, leaving 16 bases between them. The CDR3 is 15 residues long.

This clone has more than one count but fewer than ten. This chain uses TRBV7-8 with TRBJ1-5; perhaps TRBD1 as D (6 bases). This CDR3 has 14 residues. Germline CDR1 and CDR2: SGHVS and FQNEAQ. Trimming left V 4 bases short and J 6 bases short, with 13 bases between. CDR3 sequence (DNA): TGTGCCAGCAGCTATACACAGGGTGGTCAGCCCCAGCATTTT. It translates to CASSYTQGGQPQHF.

The gene calls are TRBV6-2 or TRBV6-3 and TRBJ2-7, with no clear D. V was clipped by 2 bases and J by 5 bases, with 16 bases between them. This CDR3 region has 15 residues. Germline CDR1 MNHEY, CDR2 SVGEGT. CDR3 residues: CASSYDFTPDHEQYF. Written as DNA, the CDR3 is TGTGCCAGCAGTTACGATTTCACTCCTGATCACGAGCAGTACTTC.

This chain joins TRBV4-1 and TRBJ2-1, with D possibly being TRBD2 (6 bases). This CDR3 has 16 residues. V lost 4 bases and J lost 2, with 15 bases in between. Germline values: CDR1 MGHRA, CDR2 YSYEKL. In nucleotides, the CDR3 is TGCGCCAGCAGCCCACCCGCCGGGACTCCCTACAATGAGCAGTTCTTC. Protein product: CASSPPAGTPYNEQFF.